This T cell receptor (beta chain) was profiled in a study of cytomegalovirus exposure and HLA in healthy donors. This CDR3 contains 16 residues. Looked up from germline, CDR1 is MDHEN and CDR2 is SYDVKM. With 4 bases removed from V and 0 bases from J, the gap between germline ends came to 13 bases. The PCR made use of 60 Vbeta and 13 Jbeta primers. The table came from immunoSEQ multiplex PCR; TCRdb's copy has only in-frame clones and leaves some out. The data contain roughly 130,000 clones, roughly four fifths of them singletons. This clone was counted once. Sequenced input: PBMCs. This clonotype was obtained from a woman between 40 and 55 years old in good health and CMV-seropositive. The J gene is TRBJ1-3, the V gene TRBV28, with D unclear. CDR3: CASSSTVLISGNTIYF. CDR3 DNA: TGTGCCAGCAGTTCAACAGTCCTTATCTCTGGAAACACCATATATTTT.